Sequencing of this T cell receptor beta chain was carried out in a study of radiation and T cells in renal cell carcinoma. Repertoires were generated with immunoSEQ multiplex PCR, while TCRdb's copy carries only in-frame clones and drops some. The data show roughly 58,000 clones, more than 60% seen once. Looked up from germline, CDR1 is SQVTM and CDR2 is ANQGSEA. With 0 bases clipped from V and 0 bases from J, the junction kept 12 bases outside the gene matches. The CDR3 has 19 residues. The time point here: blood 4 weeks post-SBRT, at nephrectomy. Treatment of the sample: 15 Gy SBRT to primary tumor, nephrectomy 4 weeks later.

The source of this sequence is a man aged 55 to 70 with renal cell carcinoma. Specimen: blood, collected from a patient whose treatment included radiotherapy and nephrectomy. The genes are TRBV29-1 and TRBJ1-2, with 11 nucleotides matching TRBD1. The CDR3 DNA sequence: TGCAGCGTTGAAGACCTCCCAGGACAGGGGGCTTCAACTAACTATGGCTACACCTTC. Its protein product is CSVEDLPGQGASTNYGYTF.